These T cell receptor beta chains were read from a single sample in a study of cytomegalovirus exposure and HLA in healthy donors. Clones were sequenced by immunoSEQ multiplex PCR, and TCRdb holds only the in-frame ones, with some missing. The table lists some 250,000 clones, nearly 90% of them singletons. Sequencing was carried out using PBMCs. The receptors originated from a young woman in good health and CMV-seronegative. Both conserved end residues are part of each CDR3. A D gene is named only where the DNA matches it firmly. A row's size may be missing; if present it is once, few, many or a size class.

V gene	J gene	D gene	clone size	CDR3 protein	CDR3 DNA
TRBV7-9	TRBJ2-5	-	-	CASSPGGPEETQYF	TGTGCCAGCAGCCCCGGGGGGCCGGAAGAGACCCAGTACTTC
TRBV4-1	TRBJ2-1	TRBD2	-	CASSQPLGTSAHNEQFF	TGCGCCAGCAGCCAACCCCTTGGGACTAGCGCCCACAATGAGCAGTTCTTC
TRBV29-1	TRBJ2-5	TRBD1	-	CSVAQGQETQYF	TGCAGCGTTGCACAGGGGCAAGAGACCCAGTACTTC
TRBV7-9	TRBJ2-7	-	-	CASSLDGRDYEQYF	TGTGCCAGCAGCTTAGACGGCAGGGACTACGAGCAGTACTTC
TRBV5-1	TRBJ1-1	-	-	CASSPQGGKNTEAFF	TGCGCCAGCAGCCCTCAGGGAGGGAAGAACACTGAAGCTTTCTTT
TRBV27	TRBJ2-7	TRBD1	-	CASSLSGPYRGRGYEQYF	TGTGCCAGCAGTTTATCCGGGCCTTACAGGGGGCGCGGGTACGAGCAGTACTTC
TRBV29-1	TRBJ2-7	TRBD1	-	CSFRTGETYEQYF	TGCAGCTTCCGGACAGGGGAGACCTACGAGCAGTACTTC
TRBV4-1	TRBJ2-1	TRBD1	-	CASSQERTGTAHNEQFF	TGCGCCAGCAGCCAAGAGCGTACCGGGACAGCCCACAATGAGCAGTTCTTC
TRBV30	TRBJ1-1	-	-	CAWSRDTEAFF	TGTGCCTGGAGTCGGGACACTGAAGCTTTCTTT
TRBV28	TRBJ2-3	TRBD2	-	CASSQIWGSGGITDTQYF	TGTGCCAGCAGCCAAATCTGGGGCAGCGGGGGAATCACAGATACGCAGTATTTT
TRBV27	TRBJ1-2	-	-	CASLGGSHGYTF	TGTGCCAGCCTGGGGGGGTCACATGGCTACACCTTC
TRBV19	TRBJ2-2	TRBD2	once	CASSISRRGYGELFF	TGTGCCAGTAGTATCAGTCGGCGGGGGTACGGGGAGCTGTTTTTT
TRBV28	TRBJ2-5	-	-	CASSFGNQLILGETQYF	TGTGCCAGCAGTTTCGGCAATCAACTAATCCTCGGTGAGACCCAGTACTTC
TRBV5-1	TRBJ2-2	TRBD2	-	CASTLAGGQTGELFF	TGCGCCAGCACCCTAGCGGGGGGGCAGACCGGGGAGCTGTTTTTT
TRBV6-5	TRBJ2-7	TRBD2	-	CASSYNVLAGYEQYF	TGTGCCAGCAGTTACAATGTCCTAGCGGGCTACGAGCAGTACTTC
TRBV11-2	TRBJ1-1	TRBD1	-	CASSLTAVGQANTEAFF	TGTGCCAGCAGCTTGACAGCGGTAGGACAGGCCAACACTGAAGCTTTCTTT
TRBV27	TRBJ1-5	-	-	CASSIRGEDQPQHF	TGTGCCAGCAGTATACGGGGTGAGGATCAGCCCCAGCATTTT
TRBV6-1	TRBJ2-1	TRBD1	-	CASSEGTGGYNEQFF	TGTGCCAGCAGTGAAGGGACAGGGGGGTACAATGAGCAGTTCTTC
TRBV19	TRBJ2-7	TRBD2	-	CASSELAGVTYEQYF	TGTGCCAGTAGTGAACTAGCGGGGGTAACCTACGAGCAGTACTTC
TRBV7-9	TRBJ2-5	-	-	CASSLDSGETQYF	TGTGCCAGCAGCTTAGACAGCGGAGAGACCCAGTACTTC
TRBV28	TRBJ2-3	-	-	CASSLSTGTDTQYF	TGTGCCAGCAGTTTATCCACAGGGACAGATACGCAGTATTTT
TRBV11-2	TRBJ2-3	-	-	CASSFGRATDTQYF	TGTGCCAGCAGCTTTGGGCGGGCCACAGATACGCAGTATTTT
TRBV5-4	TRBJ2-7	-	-	CASSLVGTYSYEQYF	TGTGCCAGCAGCTTGGTTGGGACATACTCCTACGAGCAGTACTTC
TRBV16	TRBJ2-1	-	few	CASSQGTPLDEQFF	TGTGCCAGCAGCCAAGGGACTCCCCTCGATGAGCAGTTCTTC
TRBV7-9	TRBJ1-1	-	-	CASSLAGGVTNTEAFF	TGTGCCAGCAGCTTAGCGGGGGGGGTGACGAACACTGAAGCTTTCTTT